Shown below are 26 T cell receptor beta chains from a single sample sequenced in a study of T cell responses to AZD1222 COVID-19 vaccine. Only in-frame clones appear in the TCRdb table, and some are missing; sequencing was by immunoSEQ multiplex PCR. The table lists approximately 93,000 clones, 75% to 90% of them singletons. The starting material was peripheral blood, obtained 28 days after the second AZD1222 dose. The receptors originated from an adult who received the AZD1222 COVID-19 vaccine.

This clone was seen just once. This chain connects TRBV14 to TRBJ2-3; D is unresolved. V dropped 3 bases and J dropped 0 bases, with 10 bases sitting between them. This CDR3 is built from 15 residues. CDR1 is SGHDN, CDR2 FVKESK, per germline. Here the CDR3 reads CASSQYSISTDTQYF. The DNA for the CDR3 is TGTGCCAGCAGCCAGTACTCAATTAGCACAGATACGCAGTATTTT.

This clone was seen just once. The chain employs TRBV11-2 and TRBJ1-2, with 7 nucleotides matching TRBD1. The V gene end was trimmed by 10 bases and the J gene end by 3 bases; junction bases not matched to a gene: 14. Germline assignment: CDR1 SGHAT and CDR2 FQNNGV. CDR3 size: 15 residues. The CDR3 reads CAIDGGGADDYGYTF. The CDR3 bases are TGTGCCATCGACGGAGGGGGCGCAGATGACTATGGCTACACCTTC.

The CDR3 DNA sequence: TGTGCCAGCAGCATGGGCGGGGAAAAACTGTTTTTT. Translated, it gives CASSMGGEKLFF. The genes are TRBV7-9 and TRBJ1-4, with D unclear. Trimming stripped 5 bases from V and 8 bases from J, with 9 bases between. CDR3 length equals 12 residues. The germline CDR1 and CDR2 sequences are SEHNR and FQNEAQ (reference sequence).

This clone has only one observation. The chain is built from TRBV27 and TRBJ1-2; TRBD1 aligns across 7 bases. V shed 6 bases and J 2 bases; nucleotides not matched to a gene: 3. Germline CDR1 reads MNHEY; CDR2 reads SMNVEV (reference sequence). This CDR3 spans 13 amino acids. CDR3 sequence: CASRSDRNYGYTF. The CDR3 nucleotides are TGTGCCAGCAGGTCGGACAGGAACTATGGCTACACCTTC.

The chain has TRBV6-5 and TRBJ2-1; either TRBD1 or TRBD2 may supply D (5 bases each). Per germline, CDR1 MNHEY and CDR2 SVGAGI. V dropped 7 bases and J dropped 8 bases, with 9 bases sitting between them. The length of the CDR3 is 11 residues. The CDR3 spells CASTLGDEQFF. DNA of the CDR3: TGTGCCAGCACCCTGGGGGATGAGCAGTTCTTC.

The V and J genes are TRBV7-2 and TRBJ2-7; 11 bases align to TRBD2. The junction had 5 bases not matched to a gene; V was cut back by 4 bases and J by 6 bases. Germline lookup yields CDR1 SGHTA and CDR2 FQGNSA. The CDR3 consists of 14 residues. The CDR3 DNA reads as TGTGCCAGCAGCTATTCTAGCGGGGGGACCGAGCAGTACTTC. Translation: CASSYSSGGTEQYF.

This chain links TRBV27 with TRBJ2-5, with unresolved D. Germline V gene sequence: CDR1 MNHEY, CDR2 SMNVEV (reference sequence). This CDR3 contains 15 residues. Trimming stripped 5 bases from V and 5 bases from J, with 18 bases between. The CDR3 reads CASSPAIGKFETQYF. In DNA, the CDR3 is TGTGCCAGCAGTCCCGCGATTGGGAAGTTTGAGACCCAGTACTTC.

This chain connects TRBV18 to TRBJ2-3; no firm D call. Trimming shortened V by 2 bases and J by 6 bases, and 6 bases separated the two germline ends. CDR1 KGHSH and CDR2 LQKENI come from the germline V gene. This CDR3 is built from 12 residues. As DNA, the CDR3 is TGTGCCAGCTCACCATCAGAGGATACGCAGTATTTT. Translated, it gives CASSPSEDTQYF.

The CDR3 loop reads CASSLSGGVTDTQYF. The CDR3 DNA sequence: TGTGCCAGCAGCTTAAGCGGGGGGGTTACAGATACGCAGTATTTT. The rearrangement uses TRBV11-2 and TRBJ2-3; 10 positions agree with TRBD2. Trimming took 2 bases from V and 3 from J; bases not matched to a gene: 2. There are 15 residues in the CDR3. Germline CDR1 SGHAT, CDR2 FQNNGV.

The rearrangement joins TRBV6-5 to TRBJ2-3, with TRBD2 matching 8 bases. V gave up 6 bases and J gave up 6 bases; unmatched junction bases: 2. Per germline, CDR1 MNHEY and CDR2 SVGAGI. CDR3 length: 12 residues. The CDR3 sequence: CASRGLGDTQYF. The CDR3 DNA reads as TGTGCCAGCAGGGGACTAGGGGATACGCAGTATTTT.

CDR3 in DNA: TGTGCCAGCAGCTTACAGGGCCCCGGAAACACCATATATTTT. Residues: CASSLQGPGNTIYF. The chain links TRBV5-5 to TRBJ1-3, with D possibly matching TRBD1 (6 bases). Trimming pared 2 bases from V and 4 bases from J, leaving 10 bases between. The CDR3 is made up of 14 amino acids. Germline V gene lookup returns CDR1 SGHKS and CDR2 YYEKEE (reference sequence). Filled out from reference TRBV5-5 and TRBJ1-3, the complete variable domain reads DAGVTQSPTHLIKTRGQQVTLRCSPISGHKSVSWYQQVLGQGPQFIFQYYEKEERGRGNFPDRFSARQFPNYSSELNVNALLLGDSALYLCASSLQGPGNTIYFGEGSWLTVV.

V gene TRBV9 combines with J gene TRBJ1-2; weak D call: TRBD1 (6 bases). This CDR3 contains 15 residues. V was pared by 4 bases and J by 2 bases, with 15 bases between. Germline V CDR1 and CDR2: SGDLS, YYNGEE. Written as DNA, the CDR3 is TGTGCCAGCAGCCCCGGGGGCGGACCCAACTATGGCTACACCTTC. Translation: CASSPGGGPNYGYTF. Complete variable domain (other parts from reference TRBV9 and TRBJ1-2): DSGVTQTPKHLITATGQRVTLRCSPRSGDLSVYWYQQSLDQGLQFLIQYYNGEERAKGNILERFSAQQFPDLHSELNLSSLELGDSALYFCASSPGGGPNYGYTFGSGTRLTVV.

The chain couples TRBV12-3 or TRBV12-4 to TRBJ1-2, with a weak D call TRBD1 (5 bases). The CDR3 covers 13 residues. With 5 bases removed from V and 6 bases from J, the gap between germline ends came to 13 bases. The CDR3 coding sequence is TGTGCCAGCAGTAGCGGACAAGGGGATGGCTACACCTTC. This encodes CASSSGQGDGYTF.

In DNA form, the CDR3 reads TGTGCCAGCAGCCAAAGAACCCTCGGCTACACCTTC. Translated, it gives CASSQRTLGYTF. The gene calls are TRBV12-3 or TRBV12-4 and TRBJ1-2, with D hard to call. This CDR3 spans 12 amino acids. With 6 bases removed from V and 8 bases from J, the gap between germline ends came to 13 bases.

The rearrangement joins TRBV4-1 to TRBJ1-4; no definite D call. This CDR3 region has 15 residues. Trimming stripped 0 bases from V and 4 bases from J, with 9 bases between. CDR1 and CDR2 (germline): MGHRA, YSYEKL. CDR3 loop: CASSQEVTVNEKLFF. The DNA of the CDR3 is TGCGCCAGCAGCCAAGAGGTGACGGTTAATGAAAAACTGTTTTTT.

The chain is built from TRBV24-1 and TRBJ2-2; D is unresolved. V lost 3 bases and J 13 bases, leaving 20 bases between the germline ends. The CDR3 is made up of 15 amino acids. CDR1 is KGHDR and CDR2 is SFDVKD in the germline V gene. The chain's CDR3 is CATSDQRNPSGVLFF. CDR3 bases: TGTGCCACCAGTGATCAACGGAACCCATCGGGCGTGCTGTTTTTT.

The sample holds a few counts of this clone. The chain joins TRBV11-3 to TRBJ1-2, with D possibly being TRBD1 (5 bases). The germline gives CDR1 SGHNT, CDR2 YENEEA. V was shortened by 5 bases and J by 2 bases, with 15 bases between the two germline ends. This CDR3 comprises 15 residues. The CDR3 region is CASSPPGRLNYGYTF. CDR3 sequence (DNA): TGTGCCAGCAGCCCGCCGGGACGGTTAAACTATGGCTACACCTTC. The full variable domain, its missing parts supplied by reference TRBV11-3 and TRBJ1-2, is EAGVVQSPRYKIIEKKQPVAFWCNPISGHNTLYWYLQNLGQGPELLIRYENEEAVDDSQLPKDRFSAERLKGVDSTLKIQPAELGDSAVYLCASSPPGRLNYGYTFGSGTRLTVV.

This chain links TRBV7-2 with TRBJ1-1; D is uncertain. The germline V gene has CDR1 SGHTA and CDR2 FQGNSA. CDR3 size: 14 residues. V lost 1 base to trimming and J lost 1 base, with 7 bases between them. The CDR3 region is CASSLGHQNTEAFF. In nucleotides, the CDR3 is TGTGCCAGCAGCTTAGGACACCAGAACACTGAAGCTTTCTTT. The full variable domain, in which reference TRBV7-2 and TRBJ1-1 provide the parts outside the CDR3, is GAGVSQSPSNKVTEKGKDVELRCDPISGHTALYWYRQSLGQGLEFLIYFQGNSAPDKSGLPSDRFSAERTGGSVSTLTIQRTQQEDSAVYLCASSLGHQNTEAFFGQGTRLTVV.

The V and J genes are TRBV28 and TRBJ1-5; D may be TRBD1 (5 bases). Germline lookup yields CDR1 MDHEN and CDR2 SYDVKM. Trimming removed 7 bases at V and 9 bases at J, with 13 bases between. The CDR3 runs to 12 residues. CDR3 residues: CASIDGTRPQHF. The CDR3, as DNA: TGTGCCAGCATAGATGGGACGAGGCCCCAGCATTTT.

CDR3 nucleotide sequence: TGTGCCAGCAGTCCTTCCGCAGAGACCCAGTACTTC. It specifies CASSPSAETQYF. The chain recombines TRBV12-3 or TRBV12-4 with TRBJ2-5; no clear D gene. Trimming took off 5 bases at V and 4 bases at J, with 8 bases between the two ends. The CDR3 spans 12 residues.

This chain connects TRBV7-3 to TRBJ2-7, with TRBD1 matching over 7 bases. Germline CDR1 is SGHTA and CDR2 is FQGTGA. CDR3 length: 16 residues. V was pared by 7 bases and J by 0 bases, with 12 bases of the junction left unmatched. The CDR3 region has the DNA TGTGCCAGCACCGACCCCCGCGACAGGGCCTCCTACGAGCAGTACTTC. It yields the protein CASTDPRDRASYEQYF.

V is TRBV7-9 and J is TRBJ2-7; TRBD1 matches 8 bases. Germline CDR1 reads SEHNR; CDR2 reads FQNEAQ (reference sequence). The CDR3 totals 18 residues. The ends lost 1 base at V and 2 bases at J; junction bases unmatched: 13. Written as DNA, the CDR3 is TGTGCCAGCAGCTTAGGGGGACAGGCCTTCGTTCGAACCTACGAGCAGTACTTC. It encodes CASSLGGQAFVRTYEQYF.

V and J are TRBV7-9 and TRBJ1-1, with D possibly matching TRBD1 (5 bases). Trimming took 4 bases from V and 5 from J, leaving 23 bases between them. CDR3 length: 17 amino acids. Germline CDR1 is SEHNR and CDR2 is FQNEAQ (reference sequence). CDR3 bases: TGTGCCAGCAGCTCGGTAGGGCATGGGGCGGGAAAAACTGAAGCTTTCTTT. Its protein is CASSSVGHGAGKTEAFF.

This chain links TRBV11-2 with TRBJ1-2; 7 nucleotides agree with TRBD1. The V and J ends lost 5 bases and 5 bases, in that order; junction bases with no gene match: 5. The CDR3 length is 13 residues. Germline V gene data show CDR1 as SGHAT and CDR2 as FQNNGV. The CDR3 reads CASSPDRVYGYTF. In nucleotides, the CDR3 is TGTGCCAGCAGCCCCGACAGGGTTTATGGCTACACCTTC.

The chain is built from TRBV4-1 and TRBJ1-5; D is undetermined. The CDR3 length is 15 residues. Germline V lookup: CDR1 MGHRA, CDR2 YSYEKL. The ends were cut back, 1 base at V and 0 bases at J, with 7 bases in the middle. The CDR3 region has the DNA TGCGCCAGCAGCCAAGCGGGGTATAGCAATCAGCCCCAGCATTTT. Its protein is CASSQAGYSNQPQHF.

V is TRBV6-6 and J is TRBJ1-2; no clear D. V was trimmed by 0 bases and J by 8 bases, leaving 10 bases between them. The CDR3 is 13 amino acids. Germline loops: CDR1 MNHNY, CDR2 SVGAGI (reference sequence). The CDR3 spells CASSYSLPLGYTF. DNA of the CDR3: TGTGCCAGCAGTTACTCGCTGCCTCTCGGCTACACCTTC.